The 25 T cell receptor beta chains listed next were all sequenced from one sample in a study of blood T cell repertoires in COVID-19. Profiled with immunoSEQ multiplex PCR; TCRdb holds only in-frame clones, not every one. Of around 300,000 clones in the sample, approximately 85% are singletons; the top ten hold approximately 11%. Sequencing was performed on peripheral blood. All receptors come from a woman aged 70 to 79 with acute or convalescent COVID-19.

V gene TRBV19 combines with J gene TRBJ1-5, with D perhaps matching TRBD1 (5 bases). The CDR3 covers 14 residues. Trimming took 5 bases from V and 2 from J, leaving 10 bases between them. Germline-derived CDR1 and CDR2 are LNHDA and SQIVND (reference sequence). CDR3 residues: CASSSGGGNQPQHF. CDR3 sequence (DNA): TGTGCCAGTAGTTCCGGGGGGGGCAATCAGCCCCAGCATTTT.

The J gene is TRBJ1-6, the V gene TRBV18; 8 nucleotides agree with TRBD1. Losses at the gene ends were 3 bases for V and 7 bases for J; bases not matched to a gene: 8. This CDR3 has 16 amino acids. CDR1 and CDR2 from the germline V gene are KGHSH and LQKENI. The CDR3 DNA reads TGTGCCAGCTCACCGGCGGCAGGGGGCATGAATTCACCCCTCCACTTT. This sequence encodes CASSPAAGGMNSPLHF.

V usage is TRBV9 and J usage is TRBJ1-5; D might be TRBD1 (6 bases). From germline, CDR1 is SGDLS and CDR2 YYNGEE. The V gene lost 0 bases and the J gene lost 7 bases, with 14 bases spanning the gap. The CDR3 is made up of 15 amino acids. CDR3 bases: TGTGCCAGCAGCGTAGGTCCCAGGGGAGAGCAGCCCCAGCATTTT. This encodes CASSVGPRGEQPQHF.

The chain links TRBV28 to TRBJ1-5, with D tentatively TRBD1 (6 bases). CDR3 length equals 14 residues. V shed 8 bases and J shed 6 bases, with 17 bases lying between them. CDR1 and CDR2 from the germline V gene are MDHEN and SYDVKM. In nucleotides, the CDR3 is TGTGCCAGCGACCAAGGGGGAGGGGGTCAGCCCCAGCATTTT. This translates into CASDQGGGGQPQHF.

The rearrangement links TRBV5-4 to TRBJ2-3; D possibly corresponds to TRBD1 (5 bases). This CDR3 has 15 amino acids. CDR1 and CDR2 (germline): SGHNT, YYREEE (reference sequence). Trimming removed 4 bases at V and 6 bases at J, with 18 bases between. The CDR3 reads CASSATTPGLDTQYF. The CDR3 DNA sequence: TGTGCCAGCAGCGCAACTACTCCAGGGCTGGATACGCAGTATTTT.

DNA for the CDR3: TGTGCCAGCAGGCTGACAGGGATCGATCGCTACACCTTC. This encodes CASRLTGIDRYTF. This rearrangement joins TRBV6-5 to TRBJ1-2, with TRBD1 matching over 7 bases. Germline values: CDR1 MNHEY, CDR2 SVGAGI. The CDR3 spans 13 residues. The junction had 10 bases not matched to a gene; V was cut back by 6 bases and J by 9 bases.

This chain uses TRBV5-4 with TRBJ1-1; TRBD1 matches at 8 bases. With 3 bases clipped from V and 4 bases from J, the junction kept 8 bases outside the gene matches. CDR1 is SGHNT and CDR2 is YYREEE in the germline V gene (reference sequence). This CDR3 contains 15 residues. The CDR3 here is CASSSDRDAPTEAFF. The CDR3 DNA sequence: TGTGCCAGCAGCTCGGACAGGGATGCCCCCACTGAAGCTTTCTTT.

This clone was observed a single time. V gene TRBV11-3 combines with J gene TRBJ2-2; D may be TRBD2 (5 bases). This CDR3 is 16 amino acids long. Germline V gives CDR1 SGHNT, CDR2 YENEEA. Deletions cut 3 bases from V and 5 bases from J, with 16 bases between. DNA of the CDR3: TGTGCCAGCAGCTTTAGTGAGGTTCGGGGTACCGGGGAGCTGTTTTTT. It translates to CASSFSEVRGTGELFF.

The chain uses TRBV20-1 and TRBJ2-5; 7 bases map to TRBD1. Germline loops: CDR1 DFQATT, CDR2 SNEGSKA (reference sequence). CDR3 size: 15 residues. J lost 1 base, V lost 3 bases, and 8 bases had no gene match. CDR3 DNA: TGCAGTGCTAGTCCGACAGGGCGGGCCCAAGAGACCCAGTACTTC. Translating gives CSASPTGRAQETQYF.

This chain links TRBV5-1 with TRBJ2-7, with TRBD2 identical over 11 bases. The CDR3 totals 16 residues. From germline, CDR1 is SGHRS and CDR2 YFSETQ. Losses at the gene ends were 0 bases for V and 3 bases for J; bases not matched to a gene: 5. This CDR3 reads CASSLEPGLADYEQYF. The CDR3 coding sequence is TGCGCCAGCAGCTTGGAGCCGGGACTAGCGGACTACGAGCAGTACTTC.

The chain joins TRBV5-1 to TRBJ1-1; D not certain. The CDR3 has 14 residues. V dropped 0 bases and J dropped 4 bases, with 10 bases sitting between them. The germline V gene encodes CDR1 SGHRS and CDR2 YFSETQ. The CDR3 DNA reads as TGCGCCAGCAGCTTGGAGGTCAGAGGCACTGAAGCTTTCTTT. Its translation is CASSLEVRGTEAFF.

CDR3 amino acids: CASSLGGDTEAFF. For the CDR3, the DNA is TGTGCCAGCAGTTTAGGGGGGGACACTGAAGCTTTCTTT. The rearrangement joins TRBV6-5 to TRBJ1-1, with a tentative D call TRBD1 (6 bases). The V end lost 4 bases, the J end lost 3 bases, and 9 bases lay between the germline ends. CDR1 MNHEY and CDR2 SVGAGI come from the germline V gene. The CDR3 runs to 13 residues.

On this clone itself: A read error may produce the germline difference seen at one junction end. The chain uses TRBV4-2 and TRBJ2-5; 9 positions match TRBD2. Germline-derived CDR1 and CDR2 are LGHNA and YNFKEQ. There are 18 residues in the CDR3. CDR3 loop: CASRQGERGAPYQETQYF. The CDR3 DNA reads TGTGCCAGCAGACAAGGGGAGCGGGGGGCTCCGTACCAAGAGACCCAGTACTTC.

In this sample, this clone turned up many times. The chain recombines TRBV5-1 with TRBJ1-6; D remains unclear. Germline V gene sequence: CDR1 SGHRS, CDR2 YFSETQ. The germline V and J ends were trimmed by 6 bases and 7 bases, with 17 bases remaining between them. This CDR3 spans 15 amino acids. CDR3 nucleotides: TGCGCCAGCACCCCCCTCGGGTCCCGAAATTCACCCCTCCACTTT. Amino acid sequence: CASTPLGSRNSPLHF.

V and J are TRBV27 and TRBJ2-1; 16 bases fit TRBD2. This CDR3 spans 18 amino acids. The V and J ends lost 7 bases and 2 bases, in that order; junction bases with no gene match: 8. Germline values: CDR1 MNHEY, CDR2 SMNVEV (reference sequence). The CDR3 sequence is CASTKGTSGGGAYNEQFF. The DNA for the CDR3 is TGTGCCAGCACGAAAGGGACTAGCGGGGGGGGCGCCTACAATGAGCAGTTCTTC.

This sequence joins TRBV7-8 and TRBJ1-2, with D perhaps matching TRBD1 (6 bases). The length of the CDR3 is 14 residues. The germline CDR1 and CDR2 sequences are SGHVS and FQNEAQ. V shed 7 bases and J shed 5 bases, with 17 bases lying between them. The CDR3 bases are TGTGCCAGCACCACCCACAGGGATAAGTATGGCTACACCTTC. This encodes CASTTHRDKYGYTF.

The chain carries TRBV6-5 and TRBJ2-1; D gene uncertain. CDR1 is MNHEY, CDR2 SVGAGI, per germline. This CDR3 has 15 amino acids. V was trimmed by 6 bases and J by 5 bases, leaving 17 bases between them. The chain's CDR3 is CASRRLVTADNEQFF. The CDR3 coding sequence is TGTGCCAGCAGGCGGCTAGTGACGGCCGACAATGAGCAGTTCTTC.

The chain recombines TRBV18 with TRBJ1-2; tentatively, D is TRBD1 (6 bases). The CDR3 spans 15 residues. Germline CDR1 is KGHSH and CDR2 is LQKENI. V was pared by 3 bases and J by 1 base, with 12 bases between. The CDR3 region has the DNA TGTGCCAGCTCACCTAACGACAGGAATAACTATGGCTACACCTTC. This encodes CASSPNDRNNYGYTF.

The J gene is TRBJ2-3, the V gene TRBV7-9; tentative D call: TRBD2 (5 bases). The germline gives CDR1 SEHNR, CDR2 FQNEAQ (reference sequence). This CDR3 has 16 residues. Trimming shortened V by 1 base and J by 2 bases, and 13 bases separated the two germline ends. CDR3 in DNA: TGTGCCAGCAGCTTAGGAGGGAACATGTTCACAGATACGCAGTATTTT. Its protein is CASSLGGNMFTDTQYF.

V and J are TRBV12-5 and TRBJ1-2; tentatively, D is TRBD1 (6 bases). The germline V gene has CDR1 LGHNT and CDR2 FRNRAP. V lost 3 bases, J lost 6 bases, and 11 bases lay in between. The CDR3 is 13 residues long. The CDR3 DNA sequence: TGTGCTAGTGGTTTCGGGCAGGGGAATGGCTACACCTTC. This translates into CASGFGQGNGYTF.

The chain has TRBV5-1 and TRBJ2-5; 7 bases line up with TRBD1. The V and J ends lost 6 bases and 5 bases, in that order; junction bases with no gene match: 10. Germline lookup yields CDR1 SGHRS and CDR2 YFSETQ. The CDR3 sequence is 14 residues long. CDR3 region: CASTQDRAEETQYF. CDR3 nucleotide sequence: TGCGCCAGCACACAAGACAGGGCAGAGGAGACCCAGTACTTC.

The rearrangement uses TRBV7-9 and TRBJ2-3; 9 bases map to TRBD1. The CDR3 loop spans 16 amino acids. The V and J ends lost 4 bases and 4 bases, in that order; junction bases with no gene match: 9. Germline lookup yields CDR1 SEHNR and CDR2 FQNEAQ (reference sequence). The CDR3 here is CASSSSQGAKADTQYF. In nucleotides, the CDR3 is TGTGCCAGCAGCTCCTCACAGGGGGCAAAGGCAGATACGCAGTATTTT.

Written as DNA, the CDR3 is TGTGCCTGGGGCGACGGGAGAAACATTCAGTACTTC. Protein: CAWGDGRNIQYF. The chain combines TRBV30 with TRBJ2-4; D perhaps matches TRBD2 (6 bases). In germline, CDR1 is GTSNPN, CDR2 SVGIG (reference sequence). This CDR3 has 12 amino acids. V gave up 5 bases and J gave up 6 bases, with 11 bases separating them.

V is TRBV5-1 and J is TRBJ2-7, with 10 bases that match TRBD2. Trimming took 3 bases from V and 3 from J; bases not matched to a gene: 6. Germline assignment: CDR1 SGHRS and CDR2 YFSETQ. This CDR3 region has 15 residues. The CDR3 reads CASSWDSGGGYEQYF. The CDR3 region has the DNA TGCGCCAGCAGCTGGGACAGCGGGGGGGGCTACGAGCAGTACTTC.

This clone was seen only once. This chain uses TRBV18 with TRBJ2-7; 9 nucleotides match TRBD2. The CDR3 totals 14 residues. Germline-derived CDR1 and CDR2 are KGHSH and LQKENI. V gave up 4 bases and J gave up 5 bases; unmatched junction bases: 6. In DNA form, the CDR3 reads TGTGCCAGCTCACTCTCCGGGACTAGCAACGAGCAGTACTTC. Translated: CASSLSGTSNEQYF.